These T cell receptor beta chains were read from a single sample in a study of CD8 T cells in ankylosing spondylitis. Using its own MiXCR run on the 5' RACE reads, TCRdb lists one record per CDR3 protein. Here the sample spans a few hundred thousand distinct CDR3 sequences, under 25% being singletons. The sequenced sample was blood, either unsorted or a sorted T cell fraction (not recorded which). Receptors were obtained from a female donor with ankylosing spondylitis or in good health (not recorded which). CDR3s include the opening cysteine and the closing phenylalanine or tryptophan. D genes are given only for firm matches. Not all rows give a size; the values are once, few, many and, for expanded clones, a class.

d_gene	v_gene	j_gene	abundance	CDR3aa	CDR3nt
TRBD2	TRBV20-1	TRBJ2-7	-	CSVSSGRAIVSEQYF	TGCAGTGTGAGTAGCGGGAGGGCCATCGTCTCCGAGCAGTACTTC
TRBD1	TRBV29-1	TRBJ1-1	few	CSVAAGGGNTEAFF	TGCAGCGTTGCGGCAGGGGGAGGGAACACTGAAGCTTTCTTT
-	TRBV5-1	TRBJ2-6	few	CASSSNPGLISGANVLTF	TGCGCCAGCAGCTCGAACCCGGGTCTAATCTCTGGGGCCAACGTCCTGACTTTC
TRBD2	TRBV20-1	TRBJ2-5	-	CSASLLAGQETQYF	TGCAGTGCTAGTCTGCTAGCGGGACAAGAGACCCAGTACTTC
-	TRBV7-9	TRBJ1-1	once	CASSLALGVGTEAFF	TGTGCCAGCAGCTTAGCGCTAGGGGTAGGGACTGAAGCTTTCTTT
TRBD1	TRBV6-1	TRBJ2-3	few	CASRRGPSTDTQYF	TGTGCCAGCAGAAGGGGGCCTAGCACAGATACGCAGTATTTT
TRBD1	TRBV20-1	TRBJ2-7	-	CSARSGGLYEQYF	TGCAGTGCTAGGTCAGGGGGTCTCTACGAGCAGTACTTC
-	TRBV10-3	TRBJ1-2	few	CAISESTQGLGYTF	TGTGCCATCAGTGAGTCGACTCAGGGGTTGGGCTACACCTTC
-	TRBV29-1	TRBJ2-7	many	CSVSKGGADHEQYF	TGCAGCGTCAGCAAGGGGGGCGCAGACCACGAGCAGTACTTC
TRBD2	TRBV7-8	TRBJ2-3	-	CASSPTSGRSTDTQYF	TGTGCCAGCAGCCCTACTAGCGGGAGAAGCACAGATACGCAGTATTTT
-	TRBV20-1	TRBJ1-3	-	CSARVQDSRNTIYF	TGCAGTGCTAGAGTCCAGGACAGCCGGAACACCATATATTTT
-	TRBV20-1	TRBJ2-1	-	CSAPGGAEGNNEQFF	TGCAGTGCCCCCGGAGGGGCGGAGGGGAACAATGAGCAGTTCTTC
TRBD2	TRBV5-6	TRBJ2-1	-	CASSGGWREENEQFF	TGTGCCAGCAGCGGTGGGTGGCGGGAGGAGAATGAGCAGTTCTTC
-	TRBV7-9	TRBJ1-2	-	CASSSETTGGYTF	TGTGCCAGCAGCTCGGAAACGACGGGGGGCTACACCTTC
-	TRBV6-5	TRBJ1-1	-	CASSYGGANTEAFF	TGTGCCAGCAGTTACGGGGGGGCGAACACTGAAGCTTTCTTT
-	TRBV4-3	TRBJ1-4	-	CASSHATGVNEKLFF	TGCGCCAGCAGCCACGCAACGGGGGTTAATGAAAAACTGTTTTTT
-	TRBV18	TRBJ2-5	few	CASSPPAVLSGRGETQYF	TGTGCCAGCTCACCACCAGCCGTTCTGAGCGGTCGAGGAGAGACCCAGTACTTC
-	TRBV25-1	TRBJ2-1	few	CASSYRSSYNEQFF	TGTGCCAGCTCTTACCGGAGCTCCTACAATGAGCAGTTCTTC
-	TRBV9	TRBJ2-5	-	CASSVSGRLQETQYF	TGTGCCAGCAGCGTTTCGGGACGGCTACAAGAGACCCAGTACTTC
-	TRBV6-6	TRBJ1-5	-	CASSWRDQPQHF	TGTGCCAGCAGTTGGAGGGATCAGCCCCAGCATTTT
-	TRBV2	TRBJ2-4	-	CASSELSNLAKNIQYF	TGTGCCAGCAGTGAATTGTCCAACCTAGCCAAAAACATTCAGTACTTC
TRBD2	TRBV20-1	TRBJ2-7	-	CSASPRTSVSYEQYF	TGCAGTGCTTCCCCCCGGACTAGCGTATCCTACGAGCAGTACTTC
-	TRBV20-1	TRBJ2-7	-	CSAPEAYEQYF	TGCAGTGCCCCCGAAGCCTACGAGCAGTACTTC
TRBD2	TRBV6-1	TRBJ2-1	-	CASRGLVNEQFF	TGTGCCAGCAGGGGACTAGTGAATGAGCAGTTCTTC
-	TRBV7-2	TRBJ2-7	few	CASSHPTRGYEQYF	TGTGCCAGCAGCCACCCGACTAGGGGCTACGAGCAGTACTTC
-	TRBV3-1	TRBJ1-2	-	CASSRRDGGLYGYTF	TGTGCCAGCAGCCGCCGGGACGGGGGATTATATGGCTACACCTTC